This TCR beta chain stems from a study of glioma-infiltrating T cells. Study findings and constraints: CDR3 overlap between tissue and blood was very small. Gliomas, especially low-grade, showed above-expected tissue-blood divergence; non-neoplastic patients showed below.

The table lists this clonotype with a few counts. Its antigen is unidentified. The iRepertoire nested amplicon-rescue multiplex PCR amplified TCR alpha and beta CDR3s from RNA. Tissue mRNA or PBMC total RNA, roughly 90-450 ng, went into one-step reverse transcription and amplification. Via MiXCR, TCRdb re-called the multiplex PCR reads, giving one row per CDR3 protein. This table holds about 130,000 distinct CDR3 sequences, 24% found once. Deletions cut 2 bases from V and 5 bases from J, with 12 bases between. CDR1 and CDR2 from the germline V gene are MNHEY and SMNVEV (reference sequence). The CDR3 contains 14 residues.

This TCR came from a human donor with low-grade glioma or glioblastoma, undergoing nonglioma brain surgery, or in good health (not recorded which). The sample consisted of glioma tissue, nonneoplastic brain tissue, or PBMCs (not recorded which). J is TRBJ1-2 and V is TRBV27, with D unresolved. The CDR3: CASSLLRESYGYTF. Here the CDR3 DNA reads TGTGCCAGCAGTTTACTCCGGGAGTCTTATGGCTACACCTTC.